This T cell receptor (beta chain) comes out of a study of blood T cell repertoires in COVID-19. CDR1 LNHDA and CDR2 SQIVND come from the germline V gene (reference sequence). The junction had 8 bases not matched to a gene; V was cut back by 5 bases and J by 5 bases. This CDR3 comprises 15 residues. This clone was seen just once. Original processing methods: Amplifying reference gene primers gave estimates of nucleated cell counts. Using immunoSEQ multiplex PCR, the repertoire was profiled, and TCRdb retains in-frame clones only, with some absent. The V and J calls and the clone size are those of that table, but D and trimming were determined from the DNA. Among 100,000 or so clones, just under 85% were seen once, and the ten largest hold approximately 12%.

The origin of this receptor is a woman aged 70-85 years with active or convalescent COVID-19. The specimen sequenced was peripheral blood. The genes are TRBV19 and TRBJ1-1; the match to TRBD1 covers 10 bases. CDR3 loop: CASSFRDRGRTEAFF. The DNA of the CDR3 is TGTGCCAGTAGTTTTCGGGACAGGGGCAGGACTGAAGCTTTCTTT.